A single TCR beta chain is shown here with its context. Its antigen is not known. The sample belongs to a study of OX40 agonist ivuxolimab in advanced cancers. Background on the study: About 44% of patients had received prior checkpoint inhibitor therapy. There were three patients with partial responses, one having hepatocellular carcinoma and two cutaneous melanoma. Findings and limits, study-wide: Some patients who did not respond also had low normalized T-cell clonal expansion. The CD4+ and CD8+ T cells in the blood had expanded clonally by week 6 at 0.1 to 3.0 mg/kg.

Generated by immunoSEQ multiplex PCR, the TCRdb table keeps only in-frame clones and is missing some. The table records 40,000 to 60,000 clones, almost 80% of them present only once. The receptor was isolated from an adult with an advanced solid tumor such as melanoma, head and neck, liver or kidney cancer. Sequencing was performed on CD4+ or CD8+ T cells sorted from blood, taken in a trial of the OX40 agonist ivuxolimab.

This CDR3 is CASSASGGNTEAFF. The DNA for the CDR3 is TGCGCCAGCAGCGCCTCAGGCGGTAACACTGAAGCTTTCTTT. The chain recombines TRBV5-1 with TRBJ1-1, with D hard to call. V lost 4 bases, J lost 2 bases, and 12 bases lay in between. Germline lookup yields CDR1 SGHRS and CDR2 YFSETQ. This CDR3 comprises 14 residues.